Sequencing of this TCR beta chain was carried out in a study of CD8+CD57+ T cells in acquired aplastic anemia. About the study: DNA per sorted CD4+ or CD8+ sample ranged roughly 0.19 to 30 ug, averaging roughly 3.2 ug. Notes on the study in general: Patients showed no significant difference from controls in CD8+ Simpson's diversity.

The template used for profiling TCR beta VDJ and CDR3 was genomic DNA. TCRdb re-derived calls from the reads in MiXCR, one entry per CDR3 protein. The sample holds about 190,000 distinct CDR3 sequences, less than 65% seen once. This clonotype was observed at least ten times. What it binds is unknown. Germline V gene data show CDR1 as SGHDT and CDR2 as YYEEEE. This CDR3 has 14 residues. V gave up 4 bases and J gave up 6 bases, with 17 bases separating them. Sequenced input: sorted CD4+, CD8+, or CD8+CD57+ T cells (not recorded which) from PBMCs. This TCR was recovered from a human donor in good health, serving as a control. This chain uses TRBV5-6 with TRBJ2-7; the D call may be TRBD1 or TRBD2 (6 bases each). CDR3 DNA: TGTGCCAGCAGCCTCTTTGGGGGGCTGGGCGAGCAGTACTTC. Translated, it gives CASSLFGGLGEQYF.